Below are 10 T cell receptor beta chains sequenced from a single sample in a study of shared clonotypes between healthy human individuals. The data were produced by immunoSEQ multiplex PCR, yet TCRdb's version contains in-frame clones alone and is incomplete. The sample includes around 1,900,000 clones, around 93% of them seen just once. As defined, naive CD8 cells were CD45RO-negative and positively selected for CCR7, with terminally differentiated effector memory CD45RA+ cells excluded. Sequenced: naive CD8+ T cells from PBMCs. The receptor source for this set is a young man in good health. Some clones in this sample may be carry-over from other donors' samples.

In the case of this clone: This same CDR3 is encoded by further DNA sequences in the sample. The gene calls are TRBV27 and TRBJ2-3, with D unclear. Germline values: CDR1 MNHEY, CDR2 SMNVEV (reference sequence). The CDR3 runs to 13 residues. V lost 3 bases and J lost 1, with 5 bases in between. DNA of the CDR3: TGTGCCAGCAGTTTTCTGGGCACAGATACGCAGTATTTT. Translated, it gives CASSFLGTDTQYF.

The rearrangement uses TRBV4-1 and TRBJ2-7; D is unclear. V was trimmed by 1 base and J by 0 bases, leaving 10 bases between them. The CDR3 extends over 15 amino acids. The germline V gene has CDR1 MGHRA and CDR2 YSYEKL. The CDR3 nucleotides are TGCGCCAGCAGCCAAGCCGACGCTTTCTCCTACGAGCAGTACTTC. Protein product: CASSQADAFSYEQYF.

This clone was detected a few times. CDR3 residues: CATSRDPGFGQPQHF. CDR3 nucleotide sequence: TGTGCCACCAGCAGAGATCCAGGGTTCGGTCAGCCCCAGCATTTT. The J gene is TRBJ1-5, the V gene TRBV15; perhaps TRBD1 as D (5 bases). V was clipped by 0 bases and J by 6 bases, with 12 bases between them. Germline V CDR1 and CDR2: LNHNV, YYDKDF (reference sequence). The CDR3 is 15 residues long. Full variable domain (rest looked up from reference TRBV15 and TRBJ1-5): DAMVIQNPRYQVTQFGKPVTLSCSQTLNHNVMYWYQQKSSQAPKLLFHYYDKDFNNEADTPDNFQSRRPNTSFCFLDIRSPGLGDTAMYLCATSRDPGFGQPQHFGDGTRLSIL.

The CDR3 reads CASSQGVEGEQYF. DNA for the CDR3: TGTGCCAGCAGCCAAGGGGTAGAAGGCGAGCAGTACTTC. This chain joins TRBV7-9 and TRBJ2-5, with D perhaps TRBD1 (5 bases). With the DNA end fitting TRBJ2-7 better, the J assignment may be wrong. Germline-derived CDR1 and CDR2 are SEHNR and FQNEAQ (reference sequence). The CDR3 is made up of 13 amino acids.

The chain combines TRBV27 with TRBJ1-2; the D is unclear. V was shortened by 5 bases and J by 8 bases, with 15 bases between the two germline ends. Germline V gene sequence: CDR1 MNHEY, CDR2 SMNVEV (reference sequence). This CDR3 has 13 amino acids. The CDR3 nucleotides are TGTGCCAGCAGTGCCCGGAATAGACCGGGCTACACCTTC. Protein: CASSARNRPGYTF.

The chain joins TRBV9 to TRBJ2-7; 7 bases fit TRBD2. The J segment lost 0 bases and the V segment lost 4 bases, leaving 4 bases of the junction unmatched. CDR1 is SGDLS, CDR2 YYNGEE, per germline. The CDR3 spans 14 residues. The DNA of the CDR3 is TGTGCCAGCAGCCCACTAGCGACCTCCTACGAGCAGTACTTC. Translated: CASSPLATSYEQYF.

This sequence joins TRBV11-2 and TRBJ1-3, with TRBD1 matching over 7 bases. Per germline, CDR1 SGHAT and CDR2 FQNNGV. The CDR3 is made up of 15 amino acids. V gave up 1 base and J gave up 4 bases; unmatched junction bases: 4. The CDR3 nucleotides read TGTGCCAGCAGCTTAGTGAGGGGGCAAGGAAACACCATATATTTT. Amino acid sequence: CASSLVRGQGNTIYF.

V and J are TRBV10-3 and TRBJ1-2, with D perhaps TRBD1 (5 bases). CDR3 size: 11 residues. Per the germline V gene, CDR1 is ENHRY and CDR2 is SYGVKD. V was trimmed by 7 bases and J by 8 bases, leaving 11 bases between them. The CDR3 spells CAINIEGGYTF. The CDR3 DNA is TGTGCCATCAATATCGAGGGGGGCTACACCTTC.

The V gene is TRBV7-6, the J gene TRBJ2-2; the D gene is possibly TRBD2 (5 bases). The V gene's germline CDR1 is SGHVS and CDR2 FNYEAQ. CDR3 length: 15 residues. Trimming cost V 3 bases and J 6 bases, with 14 bases left between them. CDR3 DNA sequence: TGTGCCAGCAGCTTGGACGGGGATCTGGCCGGGGAGCTGTTTTTT. Residues: CASSLDGDLAGELFF.

The rearrangement uses TRBV11-2 and TRBJ2-3, with 9 bases that match TRBD2. The V and J ends lost 5 bases and 2 bases, in that order; junction bases with no gene match: 5. The CDR3 loop spans 15 amino acids. In germline, CDR1 is SGHAT, CDR2 FQNNGV. The CDR3 protein is CASSRGLALTDTQYF. CDR3 nucleotide sequence: TGTGCCAGCAGCCGGGGACTAGCCCTCACAGATACGCAGTATTTT.